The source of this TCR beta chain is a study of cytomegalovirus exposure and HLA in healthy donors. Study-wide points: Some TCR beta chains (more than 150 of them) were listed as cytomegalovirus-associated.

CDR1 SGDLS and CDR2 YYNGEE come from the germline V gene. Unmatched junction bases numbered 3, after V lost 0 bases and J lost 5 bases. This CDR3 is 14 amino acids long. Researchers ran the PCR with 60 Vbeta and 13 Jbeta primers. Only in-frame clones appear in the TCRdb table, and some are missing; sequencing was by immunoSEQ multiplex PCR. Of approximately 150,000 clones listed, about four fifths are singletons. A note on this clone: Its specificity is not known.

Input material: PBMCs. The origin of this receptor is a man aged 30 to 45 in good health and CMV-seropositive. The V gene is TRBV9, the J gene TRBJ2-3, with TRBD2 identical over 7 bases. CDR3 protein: CASSVDGGRDTQYF. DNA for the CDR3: TGTGCCAGCAGCGTAGACGGGGGGAGAGATACGCAGTATTTT.